This T cell receptor (beta chain) was observed in a study of cytomegalovirus exposure and HLA in healthy donors. This clone appeared once. Its antigen is not known. The germline V gene encodes CDR1 MGHRA and CDR2 YSYEKL. This CDR3 is 17 amino acids long. V dropped 3 bases and J dropped 9 bases, with 24 bases sitting between them. Here immunoSEQ multiplex PCR was the method, and the copy in TCRdb shows in-frame clones only, minus some. Among more than 90,000 clones, approximately 90% were seen once, and the ten largest hold around 2%. Study results and limitations: For most TCR sequences rarity was the rule, although some public TCRs occurred in many donors. Clusters of TCRs from the first cohort tended to co-occur in the approximately 130 validation repertoires (as a later analysis found). The study flagged around 160 TCR beta chains as cytomegalovirus-associated.

The source of this sequence is a man aged 18-30 years in good health and CMV-seronegative. The material sequenced was PBMCs. This sequence joins TRBV4-1 and TRBJ2-1; D is uncertain. CDR3 DNA sequence: TGCGCCAGCAGCCACTCAGTCAATCCCCGTGAATCGGGTGAGCAGTTCTTC. Its protein is CASSHSVNPRESGEQFF.